A single T cell receptor beta chain is shown here with its context. Its antigen is still unknown. The data belong to a study of CD8+ T cells in alopecia areata. Study-level points and caveats: The study found that many expanded lesional clones persisted in scalp and blood during tofacitinib. Since there was just one nonresponder, nobody can yet say how baseline CD8+ expansion ties to response.

Regarding treatment: oral pan-JAK inhibitor, 5-10 mg twice daily. As part of sample collection, lesional scalp punch biopsies and peripheral blood were taken from alopecia areata patients. A FACSAria was used to sort CD4+ and CD8+ T cells. These cells came from PBMCs. Once RNA had been extracted, it was reverse transcribed into cDNA to act as the sequencing template. Method: immunoSEQ multiplex PCR; TCRdb's copy keeps in-frame clones and lacks some. The sample records about 300,000 clones, 55% to 75% being singletons. Germline CDR1 SQVTM, CDR2 ANQGSEA. V lost 6 bases, J lost 3 bases, and 17 bases lay in between. The CDR3 consists of 14 residues.

The starting material was CD4+ T cells sorted from blood, obtained at week 24, from a patient treated with tofacitinib. The V call is TRBV29-1, the J call TRBJ1-2; unclear D gene. This TCR came from a human donor with alopecia areata. CDR3: CSVARRVSDYGYTF. In DNA form, the CDR3 reads TGCAGCGTGGCGCGGAGGGTTTCAGACTATGGCTACACCTTC.